This T cell receptor (beta chain) was observed in a study of cytomegalovirus exposure and HLA in healthy donors. Germline V CDR1 and CDR2: MNHEY, SVGAGI. The CDR3 is 14 amino acids. J was trimmed by 2 bases and V by 5 bases; bases with no gene match: 5. In the PCR, 60 Vbeta and 13 Jbeta primers were used. TCRdb keeps only in-frame clones here, not all; method: immunoSEQ multiplex PCR. The sample yields around 95,000 clones, about four fifths seen once. V gene TRBV6-5 combines with J gene TRBJ1-2; 7 positions match TRBD1. Sequencing used PBMCs. This TCR was sampled from a female donor in good health and CMV-seropositive. The CDR3 loop reads CASSKMGQNYGYTF. CDR3 bases: TGTGCCAGCAGTAAGATGGGACAGAACTATGGCTACACCTTC.